A selection of T cell receptor beta chains follows, all from one sample in a study of STAT3 mutations in large granular lymphocyte leukemia. Profiling relied on immunoSEQ multiplex PCR, and the TCRdb table lists in-frame clones only, not all of them. Among several thousand clones listed, around 74% were seen once. The material sequenced was peripheral blood mononuclear cells. These receptors were obtained from a woman aged 40 to 50 with T-cell large granular lymphocyte leukemia. Some clones in this sample may be carry-over from other donors' samples. CDR3s include the opening cysteine and the closing phenylalanine or tryptophan. D genes are given only for firm matches. Part of the rows lack a size; the others show once, few, many or a class for expanded clones.

TRBJ1-2	TRBV18	.	TRBD1	CASSRGQGDGYTF	TGTGCCAGCTCACGGGGACAGGGGGATGGCTACACCTTC
TRBJ1-1	TRBV7-9	few	TRBD1	CASSYLRDRRRFAFF	TGTGCCAGCAGCTACCTCCGGGACAGGAGACGTTTTGCTTTCTTT
TRBJ2-3	TRBV15	few	.	CATSRGIAEGTQYF	TGTGCCACCAGCAGAGGGATAGCCGAGGGGACGCAGTATTTT
TRBJ2-7	TRBV18	.	.	CASSRQGEQYF	TGTGCCAGCTCCCGACAAGGGGAGCAGTACTTC
TRBJ2-7	TRBV10-2	few	TRBD2	CASWGGEQYF	TGCGCCAGCTGGGGGGGAGAGCAGTACTTC
TRBJ1-2	TRBV9	once	.	CASSVGGDFGGYTF	TGTGCCAGCAGCGTAGGGGGGGACTTCGGGGGCTACACCTTC
TRBJ1-4	TRBV25-1	few	.	CASSVPGGTEKLFF	TGTGCCAGCAGTGTACCCGGGGGGACTGAAAAACTGTTTTTT
TRBJ2-7	TRBV18	.	.	CASSPAATASYEQYF	TGTGCCAGCTCACCAGCAGCGACAGCCTCCTACGAGCAGTACTTC
TRBJ1-6	TRBV19	few	.	CASSLSQGNSPLHF	TGTGCCAGTAGTTTATCGCAGGGTAATTCACCCCTCCACTTT
TRBJ2-5	TRBV5-1	.	.	CASSSSLGTQETQYF	TGCGCCAGCAGCTCTAGCCTTGGGACCCAAGAGACCCAGTACTTC
TRBJ1-2	TRBV5-6	.	.	CASSLGGGGYTF	TGTGCCAGCAGCTTGGGGGGCGGTGGCTACACCTTC
TRBJ1-1	TRBV7-9	.	TRBD1	CASSLSPGTANTEAFF	TGTGCCAGCAGCTTGTCCCCCGGGACAGCGAACACTGAAGCTTTCTTT
TRBJ1-2	TRBV18	.	.	CASSLAGDGQYGYTF	TGTGCCAGCTCACTAGCCGGAGACGGGCAATATGGCTACACCTTC
TRBJ1-1	TRBV5-1	.	.	CASSLWAMNTEAFF	TGCGCCAGCAGCTTGTGGGCTATGAACACTGAAGCTTTCTTT
TRBJ2-7	TRBV27	few	.	CASSRQGGAYEQYF	TGTGCCAGCAGTCGACAGGGAGGCGCCTACGAGCAGTACTTC
TRBJ2-7	TRBV7-9	.	.	CASSLAREYEQYF	TGTGCCAGCAGCTTAGCGCGTGAGTACGAGCAGTACTTC
TRBJ2-7	TRBV6-5	.	TRBD1	CASRRRDSLYEQYF	TGTGCCAGCAGACGACGGGACAGCCTCTACGAGCAGTACTTC